This T cell receptor (beta chain) was captured by sequencing in a study of blood T cell repertoires in COVID-19. Per the germline V gene, CDR1 is MNHEY and CDR2 is SMNVEV (reference sequence). There are 15 residues in the CDR3. Trimming removed 4 bases from V and 2 bases from J, with 15 bases in between. Only in-frame clones appear in the TCRdb table, and some are missing; sequencing was by immunoSEQ multiplex PCR. The sample contains 250,000 to 350,000 clones, 80% to 90% of which appear only once. The chain employs TRBV27 and TRBJ2-7; perhaps TRBD1 as D (6 bases). The clonotype comes from a woman aged 70 to 79 with COVID-19, enrolled during active disease. Sequencing was carried out using peripheral blood. The CDR3 DNA reads as TGTGCCAGCAGTTACACCTCGGGACACCCCTACGAGCAGTACTTC. This translates into CASSYTSGHPYEQYF.